This is a list of T cell receptor beta chains from one sample in a study of OX40 agonist ivuxolimab in advanced cancers. Assay used: immunoSEQ multiplex PCR; TCRdb lists only in-frame clones, some missing. Of tens of thousands of clones listed, 90% are singletons. This specimen consisted of CD4+ or CD8+ T cells sorted from blood, obtained in a trial of the OX40 agonist ivuxolimab. The receptors stem from an adult with an advanced solid tumor such as melanoma, head and neck, liver or kidney cancer. Both conserved end residues are part of each CDR3. D genes are given only for firm matches. Clone size is given for some rows only: seen once, a few or many times, or a class if the clone is expanded.

v_call	d_call	clone_size	j_call	cdr3_aa	cdr3_nt
TRBV19	-	once	TRBJ2-1	CASRSRWNEQFF	TGTGCCAGTAGATCCCGGTGGAATGAGCAGTTCTTC
TRBV4-3	-	-	TRBJ2-1	CASSLSAASSYNEQFF	TGCGCCAGCAGCCTATCGGCGGCTAGCTCCTACAATGAGCAGTTCTTC
TRBV5-1	TRBD2	-	TRBJ2-1	CASSRQREFDNEQFF	TGCGCCAGCAGCCGCCAGCGGGAGTTCGACAATGAGCAGTTCTTC
TRBV18	-	-	TRBJ2-2	CASSPRWGPDGELFF	TGTGCCAGCTCACCAAGATGGGGACCGGACGGGGAGCTGTTTTTT
TRBV9	-	-	TRBJ2-2	CASSAPRGPYTGELFF	TGTGCCAGCAGCGCACCCCGAGGACCCTACACCGGGGAGCTGTTTTTT
TRBV27	-	-	TRBJ2-3	CASSSHTPQGYASTDTQYF	TGTGCCAGCAGTTCCCATACCCCGCAGGGGTACGCTAGCACAGATACGCAGTATTTT
TRBV18	-	once	TRBJ1-2	CASSGETGDYGYTF	TGTGCCAGCTCAGGGGAAACGGGGGACTATGGCTACACCTTC
TRBV5-1	TRBD2	-	TRBJ2-5	CASSLLAGVEGETQYF	TGCGCCAGCAGCTTGTTAGCGGGAGTAGAGGGTGAGACCCAGTACTTC
TRBV10-3	-	-	TRBJ1-1	CAISVGGAEAFF	TGTGCCATCAGCGTGGGGGGGGCTGAAGCTTTCTTT
TRBV13	-	-	TRBJ1-3	CASSFLTEGNTIYF	TGTGCCAGCAGCTTTTTAACAGAAGGAAACACCATATATTTT
TRBV6-1	-	-	TRBJ1-4	CASQLNRDNEKLFF	TGTGCCAGCCAGCTAAACAGAGATAATGAAAAACTGTTTTTT
TRBV19	-	-	TRBJ2-5	CASSIGRGGRLQETQYF	TGTGCCAGTAGTATAGGTAGGGGGGGCAGGCTCCAAGAGACCCAGTACTTC
TRBV10-1	TRBD2	-	TRBJ2-7	CASSQIAGSGEQYF	TGCGCCAGCAGTCAAATAGCGGGGTCCGGCGAGCAGTACTTC
TRBV18	-	-	TRBJ1-5	CASSPREDQPQHF	TGTGCCAGCTCACCACGGGAAGATCAGCCCCAGCATTTT